A selection of T cell receptor beta chains follows, all from one sample in a study of cytomegalovirus exposure and HLA in healthy donors. Using immunoSEQ multiplex PCR, the repertoire was profiled, and TCRdb retains in-frame clones only, with some absent. This table has 100,000 to 150,000 clones, 60% to 80% appearing once. Sequencing used PBMCs. The receptors originated from a man younger than 45 in good health and CMV-seronegative. CDR3s include the opening cysteine and the closing phenylalanine or tryptophan. A D gene is named only where the DNA matches it firmly. Expanded clones get a size class; other rows say once, few or many, or leave the size out.

V gene,J gene,clone size,D gene,CDR3 protein,CDR3 DNA
TRBV6-5,TRBJ2-7,-,TRBD1,CASSYGQGALYEQYF,TGTGCCAGCAGTTATGGACAGGGGGCTTTATACGAGCAGTACTTC
TRBV5-1,TRBJ1-1,-,-,CASSLLGGETEAFF,TGCGCCAGCAGTTTGTTGGGAGGGGAGACTGAAGCTTTCTTT
TRBV9,TRBJ1-4,once,-,CASSVDQGIGQKLFF,TGTGCCAGCAGCGTAGACCAGGGAATCGGTCAAAAACTGTTTTTT
TRBV19,TRBJ1-1,-,-,CASSISLNTEAFF,TGTGCCAGTAGTATATCGTTGAACACTGAAGCTTTCTTT
TRBV28,TRBJ2-2,-,-,CASRLPPDLPRGTGELFF,TGTGCCAGCAGGCTACCGCCCGACCTGCCGAGGGGGACCGGGGAGCTGTTTTTT
TRBV6-5,TRBJ2-2,-,TRBD1,CASSFGQGGTGELFF,TGTGCCAGCAGTTTCGGACAGGGGGGAACCGGGGAGCTGTTTTTT
TRBV2,TRBJ2-3,-,TRBD2,CASSLPGLAGGRSSDTQYF,TGTGCCAGCAGTCTTCCGGGACTAGCGGGGGGGAGAAGTTCAGATACGCAGTATTTT
TRBV28,TRBJ1-2,-,-,CASSLTWGGYGYTF,TGTGCCAGCAGCTTAACGTGGGGGGGCTATGGCTACACCTTC
TRBV10-3,TRBJ2-3,-,TRBD2,CAISESGGGGDTQYF,TGTGCCATCAGTGAGTCGGGGGGGGGAGGCGATACGCAGTATTTT
TRBV11-2,TRBJ1-3,-,TRBD1,CASSSTWDRGGGNTIYF,TGTGCCAGCAGCTCAACCTGGGACAGGGGAGGTGGAAACACCATATATTTT
TRBV19,TRBJ2-5,-,TRBD1,CASSIAGGEETQYF,TGTGCCAGTAGTATAGCAGGGGGCGAAGAGACCCAGTACTTC
TRBV6-1,TRBJ1-5,-,-,CASSWGGFSNQPQHF,TGTGCCAGCAGTTGGGGGGGATTTAGCAATCAGCCCCAGCATTTT
TRBV2,TRBJ2-1,-,-,CASSAVRGADNEQFF,TGTGCCAGCAGTGCGGTCCGGGGGGCAGACAATGAGCAGTTCTTC
TRBV2,TRBJ1-1,once,-,CASVIEVVNTEAFF,TGTGCCAGCGTGATTGAGGTAGTCAACACTGAAGCTTTCTTT
TRBV5-1,TRBJ2-7,-,-,CASRRNYDEQYF,TGCGCCAGCAGAAGAAACTACGACGAGCAGTACTTC
TRBV27,TRBJ2-7,-,TRBD2,CASRSTLLASSYEQYF,TGTGCCAGCAGATCCACCTTACTAGCGAGCTCCTACGAGCAGTACTTC
TRBV7-9,TRBJ2-1,-,-,CASEGYNEQFF,TGTGCCAGCGAGGGTTACAATGAGCAGTTCTTC
TRBV2,TRBJ2-7,-,-,CASGGGGYEQYF,TGTGCCAGCGGGGGCGGGGGTTACGAGCAGTACTTC
TRBV6-1,TRBJ1-2,-,-,CASSVIGADGYTF,TGTGCCAGCAGTGTAATAGGGGCAGATGGCTACACCTTC
TRBV9,TRBJ2-5,-,TRBD1,CASSAGDRSIETQYF,TGTGCCAGCAGCGCCGGGGACAGGTCTATCGAGACCCAGTACTTC
TRBV7-9,TRBJ2-5,-,TRBD2,CASSLGAGLTQYF,TGTGCCAGCAGCTTGGGAGCGGGGTTGACCCAGTACTTC
TRBV4-3,TRBJ1-2,once,TRBD1,CASSAPAGQGPLRYGYTF,TGCGCCAGCAGCGCGCCCGCCGGACAGGGGCCCTTGAGATATGGCTACACCTTC
TRBV7-7,TRBJ2-7,-,TRBD1,CASSSGPGQSYEQYF,TGTGCCAGCAGCTCGGGGCCGGGACAGTCCTACGAGCAGTACTTC
TRBV7-3,TRBJ2-4,-,-,CASSTTQGDIQYF,TGTGCCAGCAGCACGACACAGGGTGACATTCAGTACTTC
TRBV2,TRBJ2-3,few,-,CASSVNGAAEDTQYF,TGTGCCAGCAGTGTTAATGGCGCGGCGGAAGATACGCAGTATTTT
TRBV28,TRBJ1-2,-,TRBD1,CASNGQGRGYTF,TGTGCCAGCAACGGACAGGGGCGAGGCTACACCTTC
TRBV9,TRBJ2-3,-,-,CASSVGSPRTDTQYF,TGTGCCAGCAGCGTAGGTAGCCCGCGCACAGATACGCAGTATTTT
TRBV5-1,TRBJ1-5,-,-,CASSPDGGNQPQHF,TGCGCCAGCAGCCCGGACGGGGGGAATCAGCCCCAGCATTTT
TRBV11-2,TRBJ1-4,-,TRBD1,CASSPTGGNEKLFF,TGTGCCAGCAGCCCCACAGGGGGCAATGAAAAACTGTTTTTT
TRBV7-7,TRBJ2-1,-,-,CASSLRPYNEQFF,TGTGCCAGCAGCTTACGTCCCTACAATGAGCAGTTCTTC
TRBV27,TRBJ1-5,-,-,CASSYTGSNQPQHF,TGTGCCAGCAGTTATACAGGGAGTAATCAGCCCCAGCATTTT
TRBV11-3,TRBJ1-1,-,TRBD1,CASSLTGQNTEAFF,TGTGCCAGCAGCCTGACAGGGCAGAACACTGAAGCTTTCTTT
TRBV27,TRBJ1-2,-,-,CASSPPRGTRTF,TGTGCCAGCAGTCCTCCTAGAGGAACCCGCACCTTC
TRBV10-3,TRBJ1-1,few,-,CAISHGGNTEAFF,TGTGCCATCAGTCACGGGGGGAACACTGAAGCTTTCTTT
TRBV28,TRBJ1-5,-,-,CASRAGAVSNQPQHF,TGTGCCAGCAGGGCAGGGGCTGTAAGCAATCAGCCCCAGCATTTT
TRBV5-1,TRBJ1-1,-,-,CASSFGRENTEAFF,TGCGCCAGCAGCTTCGGGCGGGAGAACACTGAAGCTTTCTTT
TRBV7-3,TRBJ1-4,few,-,CASSLTWEANEKLFF,TGTGCCAGCAGCTTAACTTGGGAGGCTAATGAAAAACTGTTTTTT
TRBV19,TRBJ1-2,-,TRBD1,CASSTWTGLGYTF,TGTGCCAGTAGTACTTGGACAGGGCTGGGCTACACCTTC
TRBV4-1,TRBJ2-3,-,TRBD2,CASSQAPAGGGDTQYF,TGCGCCAGCAGCCAAGCTCCAGCGGGGGGAGGAGATACGCAGTATTTT
TRBV14,TRBJ1-2,-,TRBD1,CASSRAGTENYGYTF,TGTGCCAGCAGCCGGGCCGGGACAGAAAACTATGGCTACACCTTC
TRBV7-9,TRBJ2-1,-,-,CASSLEAGALNEQFF,TGTGCCAGCAGCTTAGAAGCCGGTGCCCTAAATGAGCAGTTCTTC
TRBV27,TRBJ1-5,-,-,CASRDTYSNQPQHF,TGTGCCAGCAGGGACACGTATAGCAATCAGCCCCAGCATTTT